This T cell receptor (beta chain) was recovered during a study of beta chain features in type 1 diabetes. The study's findings and limits: Moderate but significant shortening of TCRB CDR3s was recorded in all four CD4+ subsets from Type 1 diabetes patients.

From germline, CDR1 is SGHDN and CDR2 FVKESK. This CDR3 is 14 amino acids long. V was clipped by 6 bases and J by 0 bases, with 8 bases between them. Investigators reverse transcribed all isolated RNA, so they sequenced expressed TCRB transcripts. Sequencing used immunoSEQ multiplex PCR; TCRdb keeps in-frame clones, though not all of them. In the table there are about 700,000 clones, under 15% of which are singletons. Sorting based on CD45RO/CCR7/CD25/CD127/CD95/CD27 separated CD4+ naive, central memory, regulatory and stem cell-like memory cells. This clone was seen more than once but under ten times. Its specificity is unknown.

The sequence came from a young man with type 1 diabetes. The sample comprised naive CD4+ T cells from blood. The chain uses TRBV14 and TRBJ2-2, with D possibly being TRBD1 (5 bases). The CDR3 protein is CASSWTPNTGELFF. The CDR3 DNA reads as TGTGCCAGCAGTTGGACACCGAACACCGGGGAGCTGTTTTTT.